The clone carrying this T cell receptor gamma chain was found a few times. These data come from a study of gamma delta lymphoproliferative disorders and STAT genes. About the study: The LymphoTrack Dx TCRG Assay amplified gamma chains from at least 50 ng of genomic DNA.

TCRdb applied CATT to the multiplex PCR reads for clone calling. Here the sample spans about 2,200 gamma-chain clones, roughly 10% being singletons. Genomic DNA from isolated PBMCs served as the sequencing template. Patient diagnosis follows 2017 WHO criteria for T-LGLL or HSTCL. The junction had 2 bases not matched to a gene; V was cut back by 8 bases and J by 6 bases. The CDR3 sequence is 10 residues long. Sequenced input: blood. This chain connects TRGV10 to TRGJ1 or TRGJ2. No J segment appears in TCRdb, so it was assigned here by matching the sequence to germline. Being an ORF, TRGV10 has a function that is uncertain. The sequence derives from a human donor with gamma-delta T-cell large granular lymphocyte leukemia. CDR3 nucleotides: TGTGCTGCGTGGCCTTATAAGAAACTCTTT. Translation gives CAAWPYKKLF.